This TCR beta chain appears in the sequencing data of a study of regulatory T cells in long-lasting Graves disease. Arm-PCR with iRepertoire HTBI primers amplified the CDR3 regions for these TCR beta libraries. TCRdb independently ran MiXCR on the multiplex PCR reads; one entry per CDR3 protein. The sample holds a few hundred thousand distinct CDR3 sequences, 20% to 25% seen once. The time point denotes: persistent/refractory GD, antithyroid drugs over 5 years with positive TRAb. Making the TCR library involved RNA that had been extracted from PBMCs. The V and J ends lost 1 base and 8 bases respectively, with 6 bases between them. The CDR3 has 13 residues. Germline V lookup: CDR1 MDHEN, CDR2 SYDVKM. This clonotype was detected many times.

The TCR comes from a woman aged 35 to 49 with Graves disease. This chain uses TRBV28 with TRBJ1-6; D remains unclear. The material sequenced was peripheral blood mononuclear cells (PBMCs), taken when the disease was refractory, from a patient treated with antithyroid drugs. In nucleotides, the CDR3 is TGTGCCAGCAGTTTATCCCCGGATTCACCCCTCCACTTT. Its protein is CASSLSPDSPLHF.